This is a list of T cell receptor beta chains from one sample in a study of blood T cells in healthy people across ages. TCRdb re-called the 5' RACE reads through MiXCR, storing one row per CDR3 protein. The sample yields roughly 680,000 distinct CDR3 sequences, 40% to 65% seen once. Sequencing was performed on blood. The receptors originated from a woman aged 80 or older in good health. Each CDR3 is given with its conserved first and last residue.

>TRBV5-1|15
CASSWPSGEADTQYF
>TRBV16|14
CASSQSAQGYEQYF
>TRBV7-9|17
CARSKGEALLGTDTQYF
>TRBV7-2|16
CASSPGLAGITDTQYF
>TRBV19|16
CACVDLFTGAGNGYTF
>TRBV20-1|13
CSALQQGNYGYTF
>TRBV20-1|14
CSASPGVTQETQYF
>TRBV29-1|11
CSSQGGTEAFF
>TRBV5-1|12
CASSLPKDTQYF
>TRBV2|12
CASSRVYTEAFF
>TRBV27|12
CASSSSTGTQYF
>TRBV6-2/TRBV6-3|12
CASSYSYYEQYF
>TRBV7-2|13
CASSSLRALELFF
>TRBV28|13
CASSSPQPAEQFF